This T cell receptor beta chain originates from a study of response to subunit inactivated influenza vaccine. The V and J ends lost 2 bases and 7 bases respectively, with 5 bases between them. This CDR3 comprises 12 residues. The germline V gene encodes CDR1 SEHNR and CDR2 FQNEAQ (reference sequence). TCRdb fed the RT-PCR reads into MiXCR, producing one record per CDR3 protein. The top ten clones hold about an eighth of a sample with 500,000 to 550,000 distinct CDR3 sequences, more than 7% of them seen once. Notes on the study in general: Researchers suggested that each seasonal influenza vaccination recruits few new T cells.

Many counts were recorded for this clonotype. What it recognizes is unknown. The chain carries TRBV7-9 and TRBJ2-2; D call uncertain. The clonotype was recovered from a man between 50 and 75 years old who received an inactivated influenza vaccine. The sample in question was PBMCs from blood, obtained approximately 25 months after vaccination. CDR3 region: CASSLTHGELFF. The CDR3, as DNA: TGTGCCAGCAGCTTAACACACGGGGAGCTGTTTTTT. Based on the CDR3 plus reference TRBV7-9 and TRBJ2-2, the full variable domain is DTGVSQNPRHKITKRGQNVTFRCDPISEHNRLYWYRQTLGQGPEFLTYFQNEAQLEKSRLLSDRFSAERPKGSFSTLEIQRTEQGDSAMYLCASSLTHGELFFGEGSRLTVL.